This T cell receptor beta chain was recovered during a study of post-analysis software for immune sequencing data. For the study at large: The disease courses spanned relapsing-remitting, secondary progressive and progressive-relapsing forms of multiple sclerosis.

TCR beta libraries were prepared from cDNA with unique molecular identifiers. One entry per CDR3 protein results from TCRdb running MiXCR on the PCR reads. The data show 150,000 to 200,000 distinct CDR3 sequences, 25% to 35% seen once. The CDR3 sequence is 17 residues long. The ends were cut back, 4 bases at V and 0 bases at J, with 16 bases in the middle. Germline V gene sequence: CDR1 MGHRA, CDR2 YSYEKL. In this sample, this clonotype turned up many times. What it binds is unknown. Whole-study results and caveats: Multiple sclerosis patients showed significantly lower normalized Chao1 diversity than controls did. About five TRBV segments (TRBV5-6, TRBV5-1 and TRBV20-1 among them) occurred more frequently in patients than in controls. F-measure co-clustering was strong for batch-matched samples.

The V gene is TRBV4-1, the J gene TRBJ2-1, with D unresolved. Sequencing was carried out using blood. This sequence originates from a girl between 10 and 17 years old with multiple sclerosis. CDR3 residues: CASSRFRTVSSYNEQFF. CDR3 in DNA: TGCGCCAGCAGCCGATTTCGGACGGTGAGCTCCTACAATGAGCAGTTCTTC.